This T cell receptor beta chain was sequenced for a study of cytomegalovirus exposure and HLA in healthy donors. The study's findings and limits: Fewer N-insertions (relative to the approximately 670-donor mean) were reportedly seen in an Asian-associated ancestry cluster in a later analysis.

V was shortened by 0 bases and J by 6 bases, with 9 bases between the two germline ends. This CDR3 has 14 amino acids. Germline CDR1 MNHEY, CDR2 SMNVEV (reference sequence). Note on this clone: Its antigen is unknown.

60 Vbeta and 13 Jbeta primers were used in PCR. TCRdb keeps only in-frame clones here, not all; method: immunoSEQ multiplex PCR. The sample records some 150,000 clones, almost 85% being singletons. V gene TRBV27 combines with J gene TRBJ2-1; D not resolved. Sequences were obtained from PBMCs. The TCR comes from a young man in good health and CMV-seropositive. The CDR3 loop is CASSLSTPVNEQFF. CDR3 bases: TGTGCCAGCAGTTTATCTACTCCTGTCAATGAGCAGTTCTTC.